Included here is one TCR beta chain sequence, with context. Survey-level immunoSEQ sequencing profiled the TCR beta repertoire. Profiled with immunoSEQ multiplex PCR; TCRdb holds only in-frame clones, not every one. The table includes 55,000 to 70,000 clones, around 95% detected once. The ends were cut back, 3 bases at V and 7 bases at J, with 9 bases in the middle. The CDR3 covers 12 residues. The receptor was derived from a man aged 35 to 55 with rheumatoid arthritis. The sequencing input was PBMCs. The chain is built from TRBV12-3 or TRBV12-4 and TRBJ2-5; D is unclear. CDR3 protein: CASSFGPTTQYF. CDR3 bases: TGTGCCAGCAGTTTTGGGCCGACGACCCAGTACTTC.